The rows below give T cell receptor beta chains drawn from one sample of a study of identical twins. TCRdb itself ran the 5' RACE reads through MiXCR, one entry per CDR3 protein. In the table there are around 470,000 distinct CDR3 sequences, around 14% of which are singletons. These same records also appear under a second study, on yellow fever vaccine responses in identical twins.

The specimen was CD4+ T cells sorted from blood. Source of these receptors: a young woman in good health. Both conserved end residues are part of each CDR3. Fields, in order: V gene, clone size, D gene, J gene, CDR3 protein, CDR3 DNA. A D gene is named only where the DNA matches it firmly. Only some rows state a clone size, as once, few, many or a class for expanded clones.

v_gene: TRBV2
abundance: many
d_gene: NA
j_gene: TRBJ2-4
CDR3aa: CASSSEKNIQYF
CDR3nt: TGTGCCAGCAGTTCCGAGAAAAACATTCAGTACTTC

v_gene: TRBV29-1
abundance: many
d_gene: NA
j_gene: TRBJ2-5
CDR3aa: CSVREAQETQYF
CDR3nt: TGCAGCGTTCGGGAAGCTCAGGAGACCCAGTACTTC

v_gene: TRBV3-1
abundance: few
d_gene: NA
j_gene: TRBJ2-1
CDR3aa: CASSQGIGLALYNEQFF
CDR3nt: TGTGCCAGCAGCCAAGGGATAGGCCTAGCGTTATACAATGAGCAGTTCTTC

v_gene: TRBV5-1
abundance: NA
d_gene: TRBD1
j_gene: TRBJ2-1
CDR3aa: CASTTGDRGLGEQFF
CDR3nt: TGCGCCAGCACCACGGGGGACAGGGGTCTTGGTGAGCAGTTCTTC

v_gene: TRBV7-2
abundance: NA
d_gene: TRBD2
j_gene: TRBJ2-2
CDR3aa: CASSSPGGPTGELFF
CDR3nt: TGTGCCAGCAGCTCCCCGGGGGGGCCGACCGGGGAGCTGTTTTTT

v_gene: TRBV3-1
abundance: few
d_gene: NA
j_gene: TRBJ2-7
CDR3aa: CASSQGRLITYEQYF
CDR3nt: TGTGCCAGCAGCCAAGGACGTCTAATAACCTACGAGCAGTACTTC

v_gene: TRBV5-8
abundance: few
d_gene: TRBD2
j_gene: TRBJ2-1
CDR3aa: CASSPGLAGGIGEQFF
CDR3nt: TGTGCCAGCAGCCCGGGACTAGCGGGAGGAATTGGTGAGCAGTTCTTC

v_gene: TRBV14
abundance: NA
d_gene: TRBD1
j_gene: TRBJ2-5
CDR3aa: CASSQHQDRVGETQYF
CDR3nt: TGTGCCAGCAGCCAACATCAAGACAGGGTAGGAGAGACCCAGTACTTC

v_gene: TRBV28
abundance: few
d_gene: TRBD2
j_gene: TRBJ2-7
CDR3aa: CASRRTSGAYEQYF
CDR3nt: TGTGCCAGCAGACGGACTAGCGGGGCTTACGAGCAGTACTTC

v_gene: TRBV5-4
abundance: few
d_gene: NA
j_gene: TRBJ2-5
CDR3aa: CASSLQGETKTQYF
CDR3nt: TGTGCCAGCAGCTTACAGGGAGAGACAAAGACCCAGTACTTC

v_gene: TRBV5-1
abundance: NA
d_gene: TRBD2
j_gene: TRBJ2-3
CDR3aa: CASSLGGIAGGPGDTQYF
CDR3nt: TGCGCCAGCAGCTTGGGCGGCATAGCGGGGGGGCCGGGAGATACGCAGTATTTT

v_gene: TRBV19
abundance: NA
d_gene: NA
j_gene: TRBJ2-3
CDR3aa: CASGVSDTQYF
CDR3nt: TGTGCCAGTGGGGTTTCAGATACGCAGTATTTT

v_gene: TRBV6-6
abundance: few
d_gene: NA
j_gene: TRBJ2-7
CDR3aa: CASNRGGDEQYF
CDR3nt: TGTGCCAGCAACCGGGGCGGAGACGAGCAGTACTTC

v_gene: TRBV20-1
abundance: NA
d_gene: TRBD2
j_gene: TRBJ2-3
CDR3aa: CSANPLDARLAPSTDTQYF
CDR3nt: TGCAGTGCTAACCCACTAGACGCCCGACTAGCGCCTAGCACAGATACGCAGTATTTT

v_gene: TRBV2
abundance: NA
d_gene: NA
j_gene: TRBJ1-2
CDR3aa: CASRKGGGIYGYTF
CDR3nt: TGTGCCAGCAGAAAGGGGGGGGGAATCTATGGCTACACCTTC

v_gene: TRBV5-1
abundance: many
d_gene: TRBD2
j_gene: TRBJ2-1
CDR3aa: CASSLGTSGRYNEQFF
CDR3nt: TGCGCCAGCAGCTTGGGGACTAGCGGGAGGTACAATGAGCAGTTCTTC

v_gene: TRBV6-1
abundance: few
d_gene: NA
j_gene: TRBJ2-1
CDR3aa: CASSAVALSSYNEQFF
CDR3nt: TGTGCCAGCAGTGCCGTGGCCTTAAGCTCCTACAATGAGCAGTTCTTC

v_gene: TRBV10-3
abundance: many
d_gene: NA
j_gene: TRBJ2-3
CDR3aa: CAISESGRTDTQYF
CDR3nt: TGTGCCATCAGTGAGTCAGGGAGAACAGATACGCAGTATTTT

v_gene: TRBV4-3
abundance: NA
d_gene: NA
j_gene: TRBJ2-1
CDR3aa: CASSQEQRPYNEQFF
CDR3nt: TGCGCCAGCAGCCAAGAGCAGCGGCCGTACAATGAGCAGTTCTTC

v_gene: TRBV20-1
abundance: NA
d_gene: NA
j_gene: TRBJ2-5
CDR3aa: CSARGQGSGQETQYF
CDR3nt: TGCAGTGCGAGGGGCCAGGGGTCAGGCCAAGAGACCCAGTACTTC

v_gene: TRBV7-6
abundance: few
d_gene: NA
j_gene: TRBJ2-7
CDR3aa: CASSDHRGPYEQYF
CDR3nt: TGTGCCAGCAGCGATCATCGGGGCCCCTACGAGCAGTACTTC

v_gene: TRBV6-1
abundance: few
d_gene: NA
j_gene: TRBJ2-3
CDR3aa: CASISRTPSTDTQYF
CDR3nt: TGTGCCAGCATCTCCAGAACCCCTAGCACAGATACGCAGTATTTT

v_gene: TRBV29-1
abundance: few
d_gene: TRBD1
j_gene: TRBJ1-1
CDR3aa: CSGARGQGEAFF
CDR3nt: TGCAGCGGTGCGAGGGGGCAAGGTGAAGCTTTCTTT

v_gene: TRBV7-2
abundance: NA
d_gene: NA
j_gene: TRBJ2-5
CDR3aa: CASSSRQPPAAQYF
CDR3nt: TGTGCCAGCAGCTCTCGACAACCGCCCGCGGCCCAGTACTTC

v_gene: TRBV21-1
abundance: few
d_gene: NA
j_gene: TRBJ1-5
CDR3aa: CASSKVPTSNQPQHF
CDR3nt: TGTGCCAGCAGCAAAGTTCCAACCAGCAATCAGCCCCAGCATTTT

v_gene: TRBV3-1
abundance: few
d_gene: NA
j_gene: TRBJ2-1
CDR3aa: CASSQDGTGRPNEQFF
CDR3nt: TGTGCCAGCAGCCAAGATGGAACAGGGAGGCCTAATGAGCAGTTCTTC

v_gene: TRBV3-1
abundance: few
d_gene: TRBD1
j_gene: TRBJ2-2
CDR3aa: CASSSGQVLTGELFF
CDR3nt: TGTGCCAGCAGCTCCGGACAGGTCCTAACCGGGGAGCTGTTTTTT

v_gene: TRBV29-1
abundance: NA
d_gene: NA
j_gene: TRBJ2-2
CDR3aa: CSASGGTGELFF
CDR3nt: TGCAGCGCATCCGGTGGGACCGGGGAGCTGTTTTTT

v_gene: TRBV18
abundance: NA
d_gene: NA
j_gene: TRBJ2-5
CDR3aa: CASCSSDQETQYF
CDR3nt: TGTGCCAGCTGCTCTAGCGACCAAGAGACCCAGTACTTC

v_gene: TRBV24-1
abundance: NA
d_gene: NA
j_gene: TRBJ2-6
CDR3aa: CATSEVGANVLTF
CDR3nt: TGTGCCACCAGTGAGGTCGGCGCCAACGTCCTGACTTTC

v_gene: TRBV4-2
abundance: NA
d_gene: TRBD1
j_gene: TRBJ2-1
CDR3aa: CASSQEARGPNEQFF
CDR3nt: TGTGCCAGCAGCCAAGAGGCTAGGGGGCCCAATGAGCAGTTCTTC

v_gene: TRBV6-5
abundance: few
d_gene: TRBD2
j_gene: TRBJ2-7
CDR3aa: CASSYSGLAGGRSSYEQYF
CDR3nt: TGTGCCAGCAGTTACTCGGGACTAGCGGGGGGGAGGTCCTCCTACGAGCAGTACTTC

v_gene: TRBV19
abundance: NA
d_gene: TRBD2
j_gene: TRBJ2-2
CDR3aa: CASSISSGRRTGELFF
CDR3nt: TGTGCCAGTAGTATTTCTAGCGGGAGGAGAACCGGGGAGCTGTTTTTT